This TCR beta chain originates from a study of OX40 agonist ivuxolimab in advanced cancers. The wider study: Patients with prior anti-PD-1, anti-PD-L1 or anti-CTLA-4 therapy were eligible; approximately 40% had some. Whole-study findings and limits: Among the lowest peripheral clonal expansion occurred in 0.1-3.0 mg/kg partial responders. Dosing at 0.1 to 3.0 mg/kg was accompanied by clonal expansion of CD4+ and CD8+ blood T cells by week 6.

Libraries were prepared by immunoSEQ multiplex PCR; TCRdb keeps only in-frame clonotypes and omits some of them. This sample has 90,000 or so clones, with more than 85% found just once. For this clone: Antigen unknown.

This specimen was CD4+ or CD8+ T cells sorted from blood, taken in a trial of the OX40 agonist ivuxolimab. This sequence originates from an adult with an advanced solid tumor such as melanoma, head and neck, liver or kidney cancer.

The CDR3 spells CAWRSSGETQYF. Written as DNA, the CDR3 is TGTGCCTGGAGATCTAGCGGAGAGACCCAGTACTTC. The chain couples TRBV30 to TRBJ2-5; 7 bases agree with TRBD2. Trimming cost V 3 bases and J 4 bases; bases outside gene matches: 2. Germline loops: CDR1 GTSNPN, CDR2 SVGIG (reference sequence). The CDR3 sequence is 12 residues long.